This T cell receptor (beta chain) was observed in a study of blood T cells in healthy people across ages. Study outcomes and limitations: Greater diversity and more naive CD4+ cells were seen in long-lived donors than in aged donors. Diversity of TCR beta correlated strongly with naive T cell percentage.

Sample-barcoded 5' priming and a J-beta primer mix drove a second PCR of about 7 to 12 cycles. MiXCR, run by TCRdb on the 5' RACE reads, gives a single entry per CDR3 protein. Of about 1.4 million distinct CDR3 sequences in the sample, approximately 59% were seen once. The CDR3 contains 15 residues. Per the germline V gene, CDR1 is MNHNS and CDR2 is SASEGT. Trimming removed 6 bases from V and 5 bases from J; junction bases left unmatched: 10. About this clonotype: The antigen is not known.

The material sequenced was blood. V usage is TRBV6-1 and J usage is TRBJ2-5; TRBD1 agrees at 9 bases. The clonotype was recovered from a man between 18 and 35 years old in good health. CDR3 sequence: CASRPGTGIGETQYF. The DNA for the CDR3 is TGTGCCAGCAGACCCGGGACAGGGATTGGGGAGACCCAGTACTTC.